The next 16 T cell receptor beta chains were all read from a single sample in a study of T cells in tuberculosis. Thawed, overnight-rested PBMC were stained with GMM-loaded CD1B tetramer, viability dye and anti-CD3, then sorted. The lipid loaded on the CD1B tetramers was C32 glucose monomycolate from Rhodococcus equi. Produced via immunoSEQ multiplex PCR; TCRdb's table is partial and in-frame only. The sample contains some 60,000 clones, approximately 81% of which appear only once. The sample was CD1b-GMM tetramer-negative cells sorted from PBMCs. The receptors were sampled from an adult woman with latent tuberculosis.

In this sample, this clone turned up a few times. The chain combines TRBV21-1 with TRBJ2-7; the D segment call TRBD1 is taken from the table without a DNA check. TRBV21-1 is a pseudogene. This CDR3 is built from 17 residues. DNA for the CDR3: TGTGCCAGCAGCAAAGCGCTTTTCTCCCAGGGAAACTACGAGCAGTACTTC. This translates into CASSKALFSQGNYEQYF.

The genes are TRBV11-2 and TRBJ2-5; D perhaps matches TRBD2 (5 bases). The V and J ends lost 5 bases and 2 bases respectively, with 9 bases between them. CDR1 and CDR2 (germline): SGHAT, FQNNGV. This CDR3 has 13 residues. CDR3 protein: CASSKERQETQYF. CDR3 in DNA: TGTGCCAGCAGCAAGGAGCGGCAAGAGACCCAGTACTTC.

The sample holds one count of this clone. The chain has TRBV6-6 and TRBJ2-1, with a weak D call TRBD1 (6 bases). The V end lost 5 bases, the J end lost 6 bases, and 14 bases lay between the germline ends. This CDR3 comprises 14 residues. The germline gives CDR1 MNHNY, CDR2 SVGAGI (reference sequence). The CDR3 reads CASSQGLRVNEQFF. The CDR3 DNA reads TGTGCCAGCAGTCAGGGGTTAAGGGTCAATGAGCAGTTCTTC.

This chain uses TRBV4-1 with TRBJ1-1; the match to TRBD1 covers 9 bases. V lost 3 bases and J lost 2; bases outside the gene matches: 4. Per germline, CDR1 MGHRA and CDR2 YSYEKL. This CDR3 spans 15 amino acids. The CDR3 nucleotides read TGCGCCAGCAGCCAGCGGACAGGGGCTAACACTGAAGCTTTCTTT. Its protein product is CASSQRTGANTEAFF.

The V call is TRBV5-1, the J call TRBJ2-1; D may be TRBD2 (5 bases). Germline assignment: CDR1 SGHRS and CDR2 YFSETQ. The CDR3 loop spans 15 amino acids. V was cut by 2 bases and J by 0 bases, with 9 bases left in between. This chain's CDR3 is CASSLSGASYNEQFF. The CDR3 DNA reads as TGCGCCAGCAGCTTAAGCGGAGCCTCCTACAATGAGCAGTTCTTC.

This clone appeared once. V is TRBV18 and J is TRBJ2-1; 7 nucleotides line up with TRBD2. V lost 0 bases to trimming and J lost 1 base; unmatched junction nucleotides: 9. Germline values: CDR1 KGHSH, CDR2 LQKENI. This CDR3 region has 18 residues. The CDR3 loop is CASSPPAPGGASYNEQFF. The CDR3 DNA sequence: TGTGCCAGCTCACCACCCGCCCCGGGGGGAGCTTCCTACAATGAGCAGTTCTTC.

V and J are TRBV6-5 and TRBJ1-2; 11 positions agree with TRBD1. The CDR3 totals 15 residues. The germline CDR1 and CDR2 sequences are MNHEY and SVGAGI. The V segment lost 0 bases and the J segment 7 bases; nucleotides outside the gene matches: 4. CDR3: CASSYSGGTGGGYTF. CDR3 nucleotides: TGTGCCAGCAGTTACTCGGGCGGGACAGGGGGTGGCTACACCTTC.

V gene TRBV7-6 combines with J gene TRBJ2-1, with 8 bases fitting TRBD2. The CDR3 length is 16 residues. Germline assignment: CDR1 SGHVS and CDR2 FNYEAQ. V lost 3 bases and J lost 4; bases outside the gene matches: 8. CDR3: CASSLIGGAGYNEQFF. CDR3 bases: TGTGCCAGCAGCTTGATCGGGGGGGCGGGTTACAATGAGCAGTTCTTC.

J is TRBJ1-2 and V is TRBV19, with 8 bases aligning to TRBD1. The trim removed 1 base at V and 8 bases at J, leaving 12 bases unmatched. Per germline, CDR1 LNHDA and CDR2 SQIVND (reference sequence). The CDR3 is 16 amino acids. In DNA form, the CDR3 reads TGTGCCAGTAGTATAGGGTCCGGGCAGGGGGCGAGGGGCTACACCTTC. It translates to CASSIGSGQGARGYTF.

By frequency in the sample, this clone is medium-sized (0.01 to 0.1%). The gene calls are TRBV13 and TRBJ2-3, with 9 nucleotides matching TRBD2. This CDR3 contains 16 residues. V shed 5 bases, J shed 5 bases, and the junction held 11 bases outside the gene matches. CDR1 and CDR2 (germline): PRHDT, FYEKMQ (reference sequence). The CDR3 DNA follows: TGTGCCAGCAGCCCGCGGGGGGGGGCCCCGGGAGATACGCAGTATTTT. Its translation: CASSPRGGAPGDTQYF. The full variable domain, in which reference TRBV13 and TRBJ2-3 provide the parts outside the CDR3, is AAGVIQSPRHLIKEKRETATLKCYPIPRHDTVYWYQQGPGQDPQFLISFYEKMQSDKGSIPDRFSAQQFSDYHSELNMSSLELGDSALYFCASSPRGGAPGDTQYFGPGTRLTVL.

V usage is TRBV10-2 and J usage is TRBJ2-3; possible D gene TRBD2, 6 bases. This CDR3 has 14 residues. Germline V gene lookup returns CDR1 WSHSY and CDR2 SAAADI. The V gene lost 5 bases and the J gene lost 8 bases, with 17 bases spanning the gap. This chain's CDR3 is CASSPGTSTATQYF. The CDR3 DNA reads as TGCGCCAGCAGTCCCGGGACTTCGACGGCTACGCAGTATTTT.

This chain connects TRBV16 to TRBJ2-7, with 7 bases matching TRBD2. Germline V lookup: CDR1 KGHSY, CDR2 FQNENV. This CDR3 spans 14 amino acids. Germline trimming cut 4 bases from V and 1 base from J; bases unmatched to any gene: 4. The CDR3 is CASSPKAGSYEQYF. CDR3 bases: TGTGCCAGCAGCCCTAAAGCGGGGTCCTACGAGCAGTACTTC.

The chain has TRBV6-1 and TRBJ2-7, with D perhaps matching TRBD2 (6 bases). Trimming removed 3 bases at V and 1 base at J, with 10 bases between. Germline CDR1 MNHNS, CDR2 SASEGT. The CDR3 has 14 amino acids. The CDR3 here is CASSDRLGSYEQYF. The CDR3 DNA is TGTGCCAGCAGTGACAGACTAGGTTCCTACGAGCAGTACTTC.

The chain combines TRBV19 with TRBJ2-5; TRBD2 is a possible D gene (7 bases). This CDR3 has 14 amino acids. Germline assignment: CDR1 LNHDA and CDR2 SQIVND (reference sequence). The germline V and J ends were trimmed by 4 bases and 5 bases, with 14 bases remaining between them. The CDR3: CASSTAKGGETQYF. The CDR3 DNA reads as TGTGCCAGTAGTACTGCCAAGGGGGGGGAGACCCAGTACTTC.

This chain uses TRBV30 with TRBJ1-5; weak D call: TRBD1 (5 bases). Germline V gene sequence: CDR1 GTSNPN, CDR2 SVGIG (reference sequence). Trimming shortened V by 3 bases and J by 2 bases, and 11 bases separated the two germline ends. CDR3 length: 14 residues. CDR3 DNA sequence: TGTGCCTGGAGGGAGGGGAGAGGCAATCAGCCCCAGCATTTT. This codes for CAWREGRGNQPQHF.

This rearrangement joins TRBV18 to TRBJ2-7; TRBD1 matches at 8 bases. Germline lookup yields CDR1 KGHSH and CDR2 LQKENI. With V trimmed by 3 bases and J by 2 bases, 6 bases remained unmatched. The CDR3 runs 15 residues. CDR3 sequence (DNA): TGTGCCAGCTCACCCGGACAGGGTATCCCCTACGAGCAGTACTTC. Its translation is CASSPGQGIPYEQYF.